This TCR beta chain was captured in a study of shared clonotypes between healthy human individuals. Libraries were prepared by immunoSEQ multiplex PCR; TCRdb keeps only in-frame clonotypes and omits some of them. This sample carries about 1 million clones, approximately 72% of them seen once, and the ten largest clones take 1.4%. The V end was cut by 9 bases, the J end by 2 bases, with 17 bases between. The CDR3 covers 15 residues. Germline CDR1 LNHDA, CDR2 SQIVND (reference sequence). The chain is built from TRBV19 and TRBJ1-5, with D uncertain. Source material: memory CD4+ T cells sorted from blood. Stated subset: CD45RA-negative fraction. The TCR sequence derives from a man aged 18-30 years in good health. The CDR3 loop is CASKGGSGGNQPQHF. The CDR3 coding sequence is TGTGCCAGCAAGGGAGGGTCAGGCGGCAATCAGCCCCAGCATTTT.